This is a list of T cell receptor beta chains from one sample in a study of cytomegalovirus exposure and HLA in healthy donors. Produced via immunoSEQ multiplex PCR; TCRdb's table is partial and in-frame only. This table has 150,000 to 200,000 clones, roughly two thirds appearing once. The sample was PBMCs. All receptors derive from a woman aged 40 to 55 in good health and CMV-seropositive. Each CDR3 is given with its conserved first and last residue. A D gene is named only where the DNA matches it firmly. A clone size is listed for some rows: how often the clone was seen (once, few, many), or a class if it is expanded.

TRBJ2-5,-,-,TRBV7-2,CASSLVAEETQYF,TGTGCCAGCAGCTTAGTGGCGGAAGAGACCCAGTACTTC
TRBJ1-4,-,-,TRBV29-1,CSVGAGDEKLFF,TGCAGTGTTGGGGCAGGTGATGAAAAACTGTTTTTT
TRBJ2-3,TRBD2,few,TRBV4-1,CASSPTSGDTDTQYF,TGCGCCAGCAGCCCGACTAGCGGGGATACAGATACGCAGTATTTT
TRBJ2-3,TRBD1,-,TRBV6-5,CATRQGSTDTQYF,TGTGCCACTAGACAGGGTAGCACAGATACGCAGTATTTT
TRBJ1-2,-,few,TRBV6-1,CASSEIGAGYTF,TGTGCCAGCAGTGAAATAGGGGCTGGCTACACCTTC
TRBJ2-3,TRBD1,-,TRBV18,CASSRRGGSGTDTQYF,TGTGCCAGCTCACGGCGAGGGGGCAGCGGCACAGATACGCAGTATTTT
TRBJ2-5,TRBD1,-,TRBV6-5,CASSWGTGGQETQYF,TGTGCCAGCAGTTGGGGGACAGGGGGTCAAGAGACCCAGTACTTC
TRBJ2-3,TRBD2,few,TRBV25-1,CASGLAGGVDTQYF,TGTGCCAGCGGACTAGCGGGAGGGGTAGATACGCAGTATTTT
TRBJ1-6,-,-,TRBV28,CASSRTGENSPLHF,TGTGCCAGCAGTCGGACGGGAGAGAATTCACCCCTCCACTTT
TRBJ2-2,TRBD2,few,TRBV9,CASSRGVSGELFF,TGTGCCAGCAGCCGGGGGGTGTCCGGGGAGCTGTTTTTT
TRBJ2-2,TRBD2,-,TRBV6-1,CASSEAPPSGGNPGELFF,TGTGCCAGCAGTGAAGCGCCCCCTAGCGGGGGGAATCCCGGGGAGCTGTTTTTT
TRBJ2-7,-,-,TRBV7-8,CASSLSGFTYEQYF,TGTGCCAGCAGCCTAAGCGGGTTTACCTACGAGCAGTACTTC
TRBJ2-2,-,few,TRBV5-1,CASSLSLYSPTNAGELFF,TGCGCCAGCAGCTTGTCCCTTTACTCGCCCACTAACGCCGGGGAGCTGTTTTTT
TRBJ2-7,-,-,TRBV6-6,CASSYARNYEQYF,TGTGCCAGCAGTTATGCTAGAAACTACGAGCAGTACTTC
TRBJ1-2,TRBD1,-,TRBV9,CASSVAVGTDYGYTF,TGTGCCAGCAGCGTAGCCGTCGGGACAGACTATGGCTACACCTTC
TRBJ2-7,-,-,TRBV7-2,CASSRTGYEQYF,TGTGCCAGCAGCAGAACCGGGTACGAGCAGTACTTC
TRBJ2-2,TRBD1,-,TRBV9,CASSKGAGGELFF,TGTGCCAGCAGCAAGGGGGCGGGCGGGGAGCTGTTTTTT
TRBJ2-1,TRBD1,-,TRBV5-4,CASSSGQGYNEQFF,TGTGCCAGCAGCTCTGGACAGGGGTACAATGAGCAGTTCTTC
TRBJ2-1,TRBD2,-,TRBV6-5,CASSYTSGGDYNEQFF,TGTGCCAGCAGTTACACCAGCGGGGGAGACTACAATGAGCAGTTCTTC
TRBJ1-2,TRBD1,few,TRBV4-1,CASSPSSGQGGTVYGYTF,TGCGCCAGCAGTCCAAGCAGCGGGCAGGGGGGTACAGTTTATGGCTACACCTTC
TRBJ1-5,TRBD1,-,TRBV25-1,CASSTTGDGQPQHF,TGTGCCAGCAGTACGACAGGGGATGGCCAGCCCCAGCATTTT
TRBJ2-7,TRBD1,-,TRBV15,CATSRGQYEQYF,TGTGCCACCAGCAGGGGACAGTACGAGCAGTACTTC
TRBJ1-1,-,-,TRBV5-1,CASSLVPGGTEAFF,TGCGCCAGCAGCTTGGTTCCGGGAGGTACTGAAGCTTTCTTT
TRBJ1-6,-,-,TRBV7-6,CASSLQASPLHF,TGTGCCAGCAGCCTCCAGGCCTCACCCCTCCACTTT
TRBJ1-1,-,-,TRBV18,CASSRANTEAFF,TGTGCCAGCTCACGAGCAAACACTGAAGCTTTCTTT
TRBJ2-3,-,once,TRBV9,CASSVGLAFTDTQYF,TGTGCCAGCAGCGTAGGGCTAGCGTTCACAGATACGCAGTATTTT
TRBJ2-5,-,-,TRBV28,CASSLSRAQETQYF,TGTGCCAGCAGTTTATCCAGGGCCCAAGAGACCCAGTACTTC
TRBJ1-2,-,few,TRBV6-6,CASSYSNGGGYPF,TGTGCCAGCAGTTACTCGAATGGTGGCGGCTACCCCTTC